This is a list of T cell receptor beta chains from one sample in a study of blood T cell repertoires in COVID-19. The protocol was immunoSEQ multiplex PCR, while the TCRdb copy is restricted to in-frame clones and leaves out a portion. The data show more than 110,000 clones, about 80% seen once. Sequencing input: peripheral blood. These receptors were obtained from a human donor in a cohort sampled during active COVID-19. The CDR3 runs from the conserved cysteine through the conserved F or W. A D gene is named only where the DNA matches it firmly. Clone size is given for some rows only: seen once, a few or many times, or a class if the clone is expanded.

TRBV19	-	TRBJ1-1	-	CASSLQRPGGTEAFF	TGTGCCAGTAGTTTACAAAGACCGGGGGGTACTGAAGCTTTCTTT
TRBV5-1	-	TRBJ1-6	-	CASSLTGHDNSPLHF	TGCGCCAGCAGCTTGACGGGACACGATAATTCACCCCTCCACTTT
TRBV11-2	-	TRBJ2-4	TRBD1	CASSLGQGIWAKNIQYF	TGTGCCAGCAGCTTAGGACAGGGTATTTGGGCCAAAAACATTCAGTACTTC
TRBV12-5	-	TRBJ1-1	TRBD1	CASGLGGFRGRKGDTEAFF	TGTGCTAGTGGTTTAGGTGGGTTCAGGGGGCGAAAGGGGGACACTGAAGCTTTCTTT
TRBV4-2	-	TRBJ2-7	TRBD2	CASSREASGGNSYEQYF	TGTGCCAGCAGCCGAGAGGCTAGCGGGGGGAACTCCTACGAGCAGTACTTC
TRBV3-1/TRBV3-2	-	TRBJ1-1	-	CASSNSRTEAFF	TGTGCCAGCAGCAACTCGAGGACTGAAGCTTTCTTT
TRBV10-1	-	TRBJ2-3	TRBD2	CASSERGADTQYF	TGCGCCAGCAGTGAGCGGGGGGCAGATACGCAGTATTTT
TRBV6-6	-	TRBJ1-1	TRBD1	CASSDQGAWTEAFF	TGTGCCAGCAGTGACCAGGGGGCATGGACTGAAGCTTTCTTT
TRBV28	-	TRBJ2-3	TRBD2	CASRGRTGGADTQYF	TGTGCCAGCCGAGGGAGGACGGGAGGGGCAGATACGCAGTATTTT
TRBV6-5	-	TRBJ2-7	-	CASSSGGMTYEQYF	TGTGCCAGCAGTTCAGGGGGGATGACCTACGAGCAGTACTTC
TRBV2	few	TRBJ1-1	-	CASSRQQEAFF	TGTGCCAGCAGTCGACAGCAAGAAGCTTTCTTT
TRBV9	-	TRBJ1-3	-	CASSVPGGGGNTIYF	TGTGCCAGCAGCGTCCCTGGAGGAGGTGGAAACACCATATATTTT
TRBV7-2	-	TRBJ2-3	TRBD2	CASSSAGTSPDTQYF	TGTGCCAGCAGCTCCGCCGGGACTAGCCCAGATACGCAGTATTTT
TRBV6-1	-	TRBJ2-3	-	CASSVGGPTSTDTQYF	TGTGCCAGCAGTGTTGGAGGGCCCACGAGCACAGATACGCAGTATTTT
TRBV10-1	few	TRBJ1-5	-	CASSESALGNQPQHF	TGCGCCAGCAGTGAGTCGGCTCTGGGCAATCAGCCCCAGCATTTT
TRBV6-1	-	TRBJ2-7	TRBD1	CASSEYGQGSKAYF	TGTGCCAGCAGTGAATACGGACAGGGCTCTAAGGCGTACTTC
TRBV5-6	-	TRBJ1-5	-	CASSLDRDQPQHF	TGTGCCAGCAGCTTGGACAGGGATCAGCCCCAGCATTTT
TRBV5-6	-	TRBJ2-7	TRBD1	CASSLDQGAREQYF	TGTGCCAGCAGCTTGGACCAGGGGGCTAGAGAGCAGTACTTC
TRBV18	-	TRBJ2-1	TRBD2	CASSPSGGAYNEQFF	TGTGCCAGCTCACCAAGCGGGGGGGCCTACAATGAGCAGTTCTTC
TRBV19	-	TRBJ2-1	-	CASSIRPYNEQFF	TGTGCCAGTAGTATACGTCCGTACAATGAGCAGTTCTTC
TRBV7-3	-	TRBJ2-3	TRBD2	CASSFQGLAAQYF	TGTGCCAGCAGCTTCCAGGGACTAGCGGCGCAGTATTTT
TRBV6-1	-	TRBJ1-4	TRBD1	CASSENGAGTGVEKLFF	TGTGCCAGCAGTGAAAATGGAGCAGGGACAGGGGTTGAAAAACTGTTTTTT
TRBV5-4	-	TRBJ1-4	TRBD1	CASSQKLATGGREKLFF	TGTGCCAGCAGCCAAAAATTAGCGACAGGGGGGAGGGAAAAACTGTTTTTT
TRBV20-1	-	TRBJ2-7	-	CSASMAGSVYEQYF	TGCAGTGCTAGTATGGCGGGGAGTGTCTACGAGCAGTACTTC
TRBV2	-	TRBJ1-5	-	CASRANQPQHF	TGTGCCAGCAGGGCTAATCAGCCCCAGCATTTT
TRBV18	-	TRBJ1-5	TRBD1	CASSSGQGGNQPQHF	TGTGCCAGCTCATCGGGACAGGGTGGCAATCAGCCCCAGCATTTT
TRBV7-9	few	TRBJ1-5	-	CASSLGTAYSNQPQHF	TGTGCCAGCAGCTTAGGCACAGCTTATAGCAATCAGCCCCAGCATTTT
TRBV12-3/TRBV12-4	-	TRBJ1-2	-	CASSPVGRGGYTF	TGTGCCAGCAGTCCAGTTGGTCGAGGGGGCTACACCTTC
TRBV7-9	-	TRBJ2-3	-	CASSLDLNTQYF	TGTGCCAGCAGCTTAGACTTAAATACGCAGTATTTT
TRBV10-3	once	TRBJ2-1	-	CAIDSGGTAYNEQFF	TGTGCCATAGACTCCGGCGGGACAGCTTACAATGAGCAGTTCTTC
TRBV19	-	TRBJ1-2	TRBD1	CASSDSGTAGYTF	TGTGCCAGTAGTGACTCCGGGACAGCTGGCTACACCTTC
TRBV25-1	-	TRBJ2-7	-	CASSGQGSSEQYF	TGTGCCAGCAGTGGCCAGGGGTCCTCGGAGCAGTACTTC
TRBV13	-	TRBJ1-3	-	CASSLGPGLSGNTIYF	TGTGCCAGCAGCTTAGGCCCCGGACTCTCTGGAAACACCATATATTTT
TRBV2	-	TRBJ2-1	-	CASRRAGIQGNEQFF	TGTGCCAGCAGAAGAGCAGGGATTCAAGGCAATGAGCAGTTCTTC
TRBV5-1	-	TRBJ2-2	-	CASSLGVGEAGELFF	TGCGCCAGCAGCTTGGGGGTAGGAGAAGCCGGGGAGCTGTTTTTT
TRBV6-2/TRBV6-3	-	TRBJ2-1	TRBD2	CASSYSTSGVFYNEQFF	TGTGCCAGCAGTTACTCGACTAGCGGGGTTTTTTACAATGAGCAGTTCTTC
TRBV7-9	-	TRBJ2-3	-	CASSQGSDTQYF	TGTGCCAGCAGTCAGGGTTCAGATACGCAGTATTTT
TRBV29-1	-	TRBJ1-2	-	CSVAPPLAYGYTF	TGCAGCGTTGCCCCACCACTAGCCTATGGCTACACCTTC
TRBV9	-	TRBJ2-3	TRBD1	CASSLRQGADTQYF	TGTGCCAGCAGCCTAAGACAGGGTGCAGATACGCAGTATTTT
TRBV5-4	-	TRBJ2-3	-	CASSLDPPDTQYF	TGTGCCAGCAGCTTGGATCCTCCAGATACGCAGTATTTT
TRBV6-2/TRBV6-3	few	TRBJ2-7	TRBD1	CASSWTGLGSEQYF	TGTGCCAGCAGTTGGACAGGGTTGGGTTCGGAGCAGTACTTC
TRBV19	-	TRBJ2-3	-	CASSIPSTDTQYF	TGTGCCAGTAGTATCCCAAGCACAGATACGCAGTATTTT
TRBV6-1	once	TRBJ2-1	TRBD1	CASSEVQGRGQEFF	TGTGCCAGCAGTGAAGTACAGGGACGCGGACAGGAGTTCTTC
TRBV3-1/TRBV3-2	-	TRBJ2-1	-	CASSGAEVSSYNEQFF	TGTGCCAGCAGCGGAGCCGAGGTTAGCTCCTACAATGAGCAGTTCTTC
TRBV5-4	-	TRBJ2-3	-	CASSLRTPSTDTQYF	TGTGCCAGCAGCTTAAGGACACCCAGCACAGATACGCAGTATTTT
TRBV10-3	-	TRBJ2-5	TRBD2	CAIRGGTSGAETQYF	TGTGCCATCAGAGGCGGGACTAGCGGGGCTGAGACCCAGTACTTC
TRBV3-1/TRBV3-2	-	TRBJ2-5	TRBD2	CASSLGLAEETQYF	TGTGCCAGCAGCCTGGGACTAGCGGAAGAGACCCAGTACTTC